A single sample is the source of the 5 T cell receptor beta chains below, sequenced in a study of T cell repertoires in cytomegalovirus infection. TCRdb analysed the reads with MiXCR anew, one entry per CDR3 protein. In the table there are about 150,000 distinct CDR3 sequences, 23% of which are singletons. Sequencing was carried out using PBMCs. The receptors were sampled from a human donor in good health (CMV status not recorded). Some clones in this sample may be carry-over from other donors' samples.

This clonotype appeared a few times. The chain uses TRBV5-6 and TRBJ2-7, with 11 bases lining up with TRBD1. CDR1 and CDR2 from the germline V gene are SGHDT and YYEEEE. Trimming cost V 4 bases and J 4 bases; bases outside gene matches: 4. This CDR3 is 14 amino acids long. CDR3 sequence: CASSPGTGGYEQYF. Here the CDR3 DNA reads TGTGCCAGCAGCCCCGGGACAGGGGGTTACGAGCAGTACTTC.

This clonotype was picked up a small number of times. The CDR3 reads CASSSVSGNTIYF. CDR3 DNA: TGCGCCAGCAGCTCTGTCTCTGGAAACACCATATATTTT. The chain uses TRBV5-1 and TRBJ1-3, with no clear D. V lost 3 bases and J 0 bases, leaving 4 bases between the germline ends. The CDR3 extends over 13 amino acids. In germline, CDR1 is SGHRS, CDR2 YFSETQ.

A few counts support this clonotype. The rearrangement links TRBV5-5 to TRBJ1-1; D might be TRBD1 (6 bases). From germline, CDR1 is SGHKS and CDR2 YYEKEE (reference sequence). CDR3 length: 15 residues. Trimming took 0 bases from V and 3 from J, leaving 12 bases between them. In DNA, the CDR3 is TGTGCCAGCAGCTTGGATCCGGGGGCGGACACTGAAGCTTTCTTT. Protein: CASSLDPGADTEAFF.

Concerning this clonotype: A much larger clone differs from this one at a single base, so this may be a read error. This sequence joins TRBV7-2 and TRBJ2-2; possibly TRBD2 for D (6 bases). The CDR3 is 17 residues long. Germline CDR1 is SGHTA and CDR2 is FQGNSA. CDR3 bases: TGTTCCAGCAGCCCAGGTGGGCTAGCGACGAACACCGGGGAGCTGTTTTTT. Protein product: CSSSPGGLATNTGELFF.

The chain is built from TRBV27 and TRBJ1-1, with a tentative D call TRBD1 (5 bases). This CDR3 has 17 residues. Germline V gene sequence: CDR1 MNHEY, CDR2 SMNVEV (reference sequence). The V end lost 0 bases, the J end lost 0 bases, and 14 bases lay between the germline ends. The CDR3 nucleotides are TGTGCCAGCAGTTTATCGGTAGCGGGACTGATGAACACTGAAGCTTTCTTT. Protein: CASSLSVAGLMNTEAFF.